The T cell receptor beta chain described here comes from a study of PD-L1 blockade in urothelial cancer. The sample's time point: pretreatment peripheral blood. Germline V gene lookup returns CDR1 SGHRS and CDR2 YFSETQ. CDR3 size: 13 residues. Deletions cut 5 bases from V and 4 bases from J, with 7 bases between. Sequencing used immunoSEQ multiplex PCR; TCRdb keeps in-frame clones, though not all of them. The sample carries tens of thousands of clones, roughly 89% recorded once. The rearrangement uses TRBV5-1 and TRBJ2-6; the D is unclear. This specimen consisted of PBMCs, obtained around atezolizumab (anti-PD-L1) treatment. This sequence originates from a woman aged 55-70 years with urothelial cancer. The CDR3 is CASRQSGANVLTF. CDR3 bases: TGCGCCAGCAGACAATCCGGGGCCAACGTCCTGACTTTC.